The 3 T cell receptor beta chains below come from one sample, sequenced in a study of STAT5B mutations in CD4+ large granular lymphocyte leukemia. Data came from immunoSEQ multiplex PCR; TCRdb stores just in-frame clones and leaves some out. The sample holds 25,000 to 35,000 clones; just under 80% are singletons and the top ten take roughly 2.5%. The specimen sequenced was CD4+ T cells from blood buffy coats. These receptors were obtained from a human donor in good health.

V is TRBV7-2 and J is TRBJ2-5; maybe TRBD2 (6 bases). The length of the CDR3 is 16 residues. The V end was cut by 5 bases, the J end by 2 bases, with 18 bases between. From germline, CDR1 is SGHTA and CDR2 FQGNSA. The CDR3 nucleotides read TGTGCCAGCAGCCCCCTCAAGGTAGCGGTACAAGAGACCCAGTACTTC. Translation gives CASSPLKVAVQETQYF.

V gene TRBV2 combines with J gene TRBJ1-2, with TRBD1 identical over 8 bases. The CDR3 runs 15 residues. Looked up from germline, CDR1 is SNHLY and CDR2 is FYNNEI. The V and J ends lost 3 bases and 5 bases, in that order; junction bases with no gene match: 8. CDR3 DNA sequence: TGTGCCAGCAGTGACCCAGGGGGCGGGATGTATGGCTACACCTTC. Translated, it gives CASSDPGGGMYGYTF. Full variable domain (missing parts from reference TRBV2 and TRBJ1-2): EPEVTQTPSHQVTQMGQEVILRCVPISNHLYFYWYRQILGQKVEFLVSFYNNEISEKSEIFDDQFSVERPDGSNFTLKIRSTKLEDSAMYFCASSDPGGGMYGYTFGSGTRLTVV.

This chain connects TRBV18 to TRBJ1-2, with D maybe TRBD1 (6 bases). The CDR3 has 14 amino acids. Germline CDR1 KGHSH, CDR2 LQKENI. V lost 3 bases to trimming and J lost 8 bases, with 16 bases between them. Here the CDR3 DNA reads TGTGCCAGCTCACCGAAACGACAGGTCGAAGGCTACACCTTC. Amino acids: CASSPKRQVEGYTF.